These 27 T cell receptor beta chains were sequenced from one sample in a study of cytomegalovirus exposure and HLA in healthy donors. The study ran its PCR with 60 Vbeta and 13 Jbeta primers. Libraries were prepared by immunoSEQ multiplex PCR; TCRdb keeps only in-frame clonotypes and omits some of them. The sample comprises about 130,000 clones, 79% of which are singletons, and 2% to 2.5% rests with the top ten. Specimen: PBMCs. The receptors were sampled from a man younger than 35 in good health and CMV-seronegative.

The chain links TRBV19 to TRBJ2-1; D possibly corresponds to TRBD2 (6 bases). The CDR3 contains 15 residues. Per the germline V gene, CDR1 is LNHDA and CDR2 is SQIVND (reference sequence). Deletions cut 3 bases from V and 4 bases from J, with 13 bases between. CDR3 DNA: TGTGCCAGTAGTATCATCGGGGGATTGTACAATGAGCAGTTCTTC. Its translation: CASSIIGGLYNEQFF.

This chain uses TRBV7-4 with TRBJ2-7; TRBD2 agrees at 7 bases. The germline gives CDR1 SGHVT, CDR2 SQSDAQ. J gave up 3 bases and V 2 bases, and 4 bases lay outside the gene matches. The CDR3 sequence is 14 residues long. This chain's CDR3 is CASSLRRERYEQYV. CDR3 DNA sequence: TGTGCCAGCAGCTTACGGCGGGAGCGCTACGAGCAGTACGTC.

The chain combines TRBV14 with TRBJ2-3, with D perhaps matching TRBD2 (5 bases). Germline assignment: CDR1 SGHDN and CDR2 FVKESK. Trimming cost V 2 bases and J 1 base, with 13 bases left between them. This CDR3 region has 16 residues. CDR3 DNA sequence: TGTGCCAGCAGCCAATTGTTGTTCGGGGGCACAGATACGCAGTATTTT. Residues: CASSQLLFGGTDTQYF.

V and J are TRBV28 and TRBJ2-1; 11 bases align to TRBD2. CDR3 size: 16 residues. In germline, CDR1 is MDHEN, CDR2 SYDVKM. Trimming took 4 bases from V and 4 from J; bases not matched to a gene: 6. In nucleotides, the CDR3 is TGTGCCAGCAGTTCGGGAACTAGCGGGAGTTACAATGAGCAGTTCTTC. Translated, it gives CASSSGTSGSYNEQFF.

This clone was observed a few times. One junction end does not reproduce the germline sequence, and a read error may be involved. The chain has TRBV7-9 and TRBJ1-1, with 8 bases lining up with TRBD1. The CDR3 extends over 14 amino acids. Germline CDR1 and CDR2: SEHNR and FQNEAQ (reference sequence). The CDR3 nucleotides read TGTGCCAGCAGATTAGGACAGGGAAACACTGAAGCTTTCTTT. This sequence encodes CASRLGQGNTEAFF.

This clone was observed a handful of times. This chain links TRBV27 with TRBJ2-7; D may be TRBD2 (6 bases). Germline CDR1 MNHEY, CDR2 SMNVEV (reference sequence). Trimming shortened V by 7 bases and J by 1 base, and 17 bases separated the two germline ends. This CDR3 comprises 15 residues. The CDR3 DNA is TGTGCCAGCAACCCCGGGACTGGATTATCCTACGAGCAGTACTTC. Its translation: CASNPGTGLSYEQYF.

This clone was seen more than once but under ten times. This chain joins TRBV4-3 and TRBJ2-2; perhaps TRBD2 as D (6 bases). Germline CDR1 is LGHNA and CDR2 is YSLEER. The CDR3 has 15 residues. The V gene lost 2 bases and the J gene lost 6 bases, with 13 bases spanning the gap. The CDR3 spells CASSQRAGRAGELFF. The DNA for the CDR3 is TGCGCCAGCAGCCAAAGGGCGGGAAGGGCCGGGGAGCTGTTTTTT.

The chain is built from TRBV4-1 and TRBJ2-5; maybe TRBD2 (6 bases). Germline-derived CDR1 and CDR2 are MGHRA and YSYEKL. Between the trimmed V and J ends, which lost 5 bases and 5 bases, there was a span of 21 bases. The length of the CDR3 is 16 residues. CDR3 coding DNA: TGCGCCAGCAGCTCCGCGGGGTACGGCTTGGCGGAGACCCAGTACTTC. As protein: CASSSAGYGLAETQYF.

The chain employs TRBV19 and TRBJ2-1; 14 nucleotides line up with TRBD2. This CDR3 has 16 residues. V lost 7 bases and J lost 10; bases outside the gene matches: 12. The germline V gene has CDR1 LNHDA and CDR2 SQIVND (reference sequence). This chain's CDR3 is CASTLGTSGSLSEQFF. CDR3 in DNA: TGTGCCAGTACCCTCGGGACTAGCGGGAGCCTCTCGGAGCAGTTCTTC.

This clone was seen only once. The chain uses TRBV5-4 and TRBJ2-3, with D maybe TRBD1 (5 bases). Per germline, CDR1 SGHNT and CDR2 YYREEE (reference sequence). The CDR3 length is 16 residues. The germline V and J ends were trimmed by 3 bases and 0 bases, with 14 bases remaining between them. In DNA form, the CDR3 reads TGTGCCAGCAGCTACCCCCAGGGTATCAGCACAGATACGCAGTATTTT. Translation: CASSYPQGISTDTQYF.

This clone came up once. V usage is TRBV28 and J usage is TRBJ2-1, with 11 bases identical to TRBD2. Germline V CDR1 and CDR2: MDHEN, SYDVKM. The CDR3 has 16 residues. V was pared by 4 bases and J by 6 bases, with 8 bases of the junction left unmatched. CDR3: CASSSRTSGYVNEQFF. The DNA of the CDR3 is TGTGCCAGCAGTTCCCGGACTAGCGGGTATGTCAATGAGCAGTTCTTC.

The V call is TRBV30, the J call TRBJ1-1; D gene unclear. CDR1 is GTSNPN, CDR2 SVGIG, per germline (reference sequence). V dropped 4 bases and J dropped 2 bases, with 11 bases sitting between them. The CDR3 runs to 13 residues. The CDR3 bases are TGTGCCTGGAAAAGGGAGGGAAACACTGAAGCTTTCTTT. Protein sequence: CAWKREGNTEAFF.

The chain employs TRBV19 and TRBJ2-7; 11 nucleotides align to TRBD2. The CDR3 is 15 residues long. Germline CDR1 reads LNHDA; CDR2 reads SQIVND (reference sequence). With 4 bases clipped from V and 2 bases from J, the junction kept 4 bases outside the gene matches. DNA for the CDR3: TGTGCCAGTAGTACTGGACTAGCGGGCACCTACGAGCAGTACTTC. Residues: CASSTGLAGTYEQYF. Full variable domain (missing parts from reference TRBV19 and TRBJ2-7): DGGITQSPKYLFRKEGQNVTLSCEQNLNHDAMYWYRQDPGQGLRLIYYSQIVNDFQKGDIAEGYSVSREKKESFPLTVTSAQKNPTAFYLCASSTGLAGTYEQYFGPGTRLTVT.

The chain uses TRBV5-1 and TRBJ2-7; 9 bases are shared with TRBD2. Germline V lookup: CDR1 SGHRS, CDR2 YFSETQ. Trimming at V came to 5 bases and at J to 2 bases, leaving 8 bases not matched to a gene. The CDR3 runs to 15 residues. In DNA form, the CDR3 reads TGCGCCAGCAGAGGAAGCGGGAGGTTCCCCTACGAGCAGTACTTC. It encodes CASRGSGRFPYEQYF.

This rearrangement joins TRBV7-9 to TRBJ2-7; 7 bases line up with TRBD2. Per the germline V gene, CDR1 is SEHNR and CDR2 is FQNEAQ (reference sequence). This CDR3 region has 15 residues. The V segment lost 2 bases and the J segment 3 bases; nucleotides outside the gene matches: 7. In DNA, the CDR3 is TGTGCCAGCAGCTTAAACGGAGGGGACTACTACGAGCAGTACGTC. It codes for CASSLNGGDYYEQYV.

CDR3 amino acids: CASSSGTTPRFF. The CDR3 bases are TGTGCCAGCAGCTCAGGGACTACCCCTCGGTTCTTC. The V and J genes are TRBV7-3 and TRBJ2-1; 7 nucleotides agree with TRBD2. This CDR3 has 12 amino acids. The trim removed 4 bases at V and 15 bases at J, leaving 9 bases unmatched. Germline lookup yields CDR1 SGHTA and CDR2 FQGTGA.

The J gene is TRBJ2-7, the V gene TRBV29-1; D not certain. V was cut by 1 base and J by 3 bases, with 7 bases left in between. Germline V gene sequence: CDR1 SQVTM, CDR2 ANQGSEA. The CDR3 has 12 residues. The DNA of the CDR3 is TGCAGCGTTGAAGGGCTAGGCTACGAGCAGTACTTC. This gives the protein CSVEGLGYEQYF.

This clone was recorded once. The chain links TRBV18 to TRBJ2-7, with 7 bases lining up with TRBD1. Germline CDR1 is KGHSH and CDR2 is LQKENI. Trimming removed 6 bases from V and 4 bases from J; junction bases left unmatched: 9. The CDR3 contains 14 residues. The CDR3: CASSPGQAEYEQYF. CDR3 in DNA: TGTGCCAGCTCGCCAGGACAGGCCGAATACGAGCAGTACTTC.

This chain joins TRBV7-6 and TRBJ1-1; tentative D call: TRBD1 (6 bases). Germline V CDR1 and CDR2: SGHVS, FNYEAQ. V lost 6 bases and J lost 7, with 18 bases in between. The CDR3 length is 14 residues. This CDR3 reads CASSRRGSADEAFF. For the CDR3, the DNA is TGTGCCAGCAGTCGCAGGGGCAGCGCGGATGAAGCTTTCTTT.

This rearrangement joins TRBV5-6 to TRBJ2-7; D may be TRBD2 (5 bases). V lost 0 bases, J lost 2 bases, and 15 bases lay in between. CDR3 length: 16 amino acids. Germline V CDR1 and CDR2: SGHDT, YYEEEE. CDR3 protein: CASSLVPGSLTYEQYF. In nucleotides, the CDR3 is TGTGCCAGCAGCTTGGTACCGGGATCCCTAACCTACGAGCAGTACTTC. Together with reference TRBV5-6 and TRBJ2-7, the CDR3 gives the full variable domain: DAGVTQSPTHLIKTRGQQVTLRCSPKSGHDTVSWYQQALGQGPQFIFQYYEEEERQRGNFPDRFSGHQFPNYSSELNVNALLLGDSALYLCASSLVPGSLTYEQYFGPGTRLTVT.

This clone was seen more than once but under ten times. V and J are TRBV7-2 and TRBJ2-7; 9 bases are a match to TRBD2. The CDR3 consists of 15 residues. Germline trimming cut 5 bases from V and 7 bases from J; bases unmatched to any gene: 12. Germline-derived CDR1 and CDR2 are SGHTA and FQGNSA. In DNA form, the CDR3 reads TGTGCCAGCAGCCCAGCGGGACTAGCAACGAGTGAGCAGTACTTC. Its translation: CASSPAGLATSEQYF.

This clone appeared once. The CDR3 bases are TGTGCCAGTAGTTTATCCGGGAATGAAAAACTGTTTTTT. Amino acid sequence: CASSLSGNEKLFF. The V and J genes are TRBV19 and TRBJ1-4; no clear D. Germline V gene data show CDR1 as LNHDA and CDR2 as SQIVND (reference sequence). The CDR3 consists of 13 residues. Trimming pared 5 bases from V and 5 bases from J, leaving 9 bases between.

V usage is TRBV19 and J usage is TRBJ2-1; tentatively, D is TRBD2 (7 bases). Germline values: CDR1 LNHDA, CDR2 SQIVND (reference sequence). V was shortened by 3 bases and J by 10 bases, with 16 bases between the two germline ends. The CDR3 has 14 residues. This CDR3 is CASSMSGRGYEQFF. The CDR3 DNA is TGTGCCAGTAGTATGTCAGGGAGGGGGTACGAGCAGTTCTTC.

This chain uses TRBV19 with TRBJ1-2; D remains ambiguous. This CDR3 has 14 residues. The V end lost 4 bases, the J end lost 3 bases, and 12 bases lay between the germline ends. Germline loops: CDR1 LNHDA, CDR2 SQIVND (reference sequence). CDR3 sequence (DNA): TGTGCCAGTAGTAAGGGAGACCTTCACTATGGCTACACCTTC. Its protein is CASSKGDLHYGYTF. Using reference TRBV19 and TRBJ1-2 for the parts outside the CDR3, the full variable domain is DGGITQSPKYLFRKEGQNVTLSCEQNLNHDAMYWYRQDPGQGLRLIYYSQIVNDFQKGDIAEGYSVSREKKESFPLTVTSAQKNPTAFYLCASSKGDLHYGYTFGSGTRLTVV.

This clone turned up a few times. The chain couples TRBV10-3 to TRBJ1-5; no reliable D call. This CDR3 region has 14 residues. CDR1 and CDR2 from the germline V gene are ENHRY and SYGVKD. Trimming stripped 4 bases from V and 5 bases from J, with 12 bases between. As DNA, the CDR3 is TGTGCCATCAGTGTTCAACTTGGAGATCAGCCCCAGCATTTT. Its protein product is CAISVQLGDQPQHF.

V usage is TRBV27 and J usage is TRBJ2-7; D is unclear. The germline V gene has CDR1 MNHEY and CDR2 SMNVEV (reference sequence). Between the trimmed V and J ends, which lost 6 bases and 1 base, there was a span of 10 bases. This CDR3 has 13 residues. The CDR3 region has the DNA TGTGCCAGCAGAACGACGGGTTCCTACGAGCAGTACTTC. It encodes CASRTTGSYEQYF.

The rearrangement joins TRBV30 to TRBJ1-5; a weak D match, TRBD1 (6 bases). Trimming shortened V by 2 bases and J by 0 bases, and 20 bases separated the two germline ends. Germline V gene sequence: CDR1 GTSNPN, CDR2 SVGIG (reference sequence). CDR3 length: 18 residues. CDR3 in DNA: TGTGCCTGGAGTTCGGACAGATCTACCTCTTATAGCAATCAGCCCCAGCATTTT. This sequence encodes CAWSSDRSTSYSNQPQHF.